This is a list of T cell receptor beta chains from one sample in a study of T-cell reconstitution after alpha-beta-depleted transplantation in children. TCRdb processed the PCR reads anew with MiXCR; each CDR3 protein has one entry. This repertoire shows a few hundred thousand distinct CDR3 sequences, about 9.4% found once; its top ten account for roughly 7.1%. The specimen was PBMCs, collected before TCRalphabeta/CD19-depleted stem cell transplant. These receptor sequences come from a boy under two years old with acute myeloid leukemia, due to receive a stem cell transplant. Each CDR3 is given with its conserved first and last residue. The D gene is left open where the match is weak. Clone size is shown for a subset of rows, as once, few, many or a class of expanded clone.

V gene	clone size	D gene	J gene	CDR3 protein	CDR3 DNA
TRBV18	many	-	TRBJ1-6	CASSQSGQSSYNSPLHF	TGTGCCAGCTCGCAATCGGGACAAAGCTCCTATAATTCACCCCTCCACTTT
TRBV7-8	many	-	TRBJ2-3	CASSGSARDTQYF	TGTGCCAGCAGCGGTAGCGCAAGAGATACGCAGTATTTT
TRBV7-2	many	TRBD1	TRBJ2-7	CASSFPKQGVSYEQYF	TGTGCCAGCAGCTTCCCCAAACAGGGGGTCTCCTACGAGCAGTACTTC
TRBV6-5	many	-	TRBJ1-6	CASSYKSYNSPLHF	TGTGCCAGCAGTTATAAGTCCTATAATTCACCCCTCCACTTT
TRBV5-1	many	-	TRBJ2-1	CASSLPTGDEQFF	TGCGCCAGCAGCCTCCCGACTGGGGATGAGCAGTTCTTC
TRBV6-5	-	-	TRBJ1-5	CASTLSLFQVQPQHF	TGTGCCAGCACTTTATCTCTGTTTCAGGTTCAGCCCCAGCATTTT
TRBV7-8	many	-	TRBJ2-6	CASSFRVTGANVLTF	TGTGCCAGCAGCTTCAGGGTTACTGGGGCCAACGTCCTGACTTTC
TRBV11-2	many	-	TRBJ2-2	CASSPRPRNTGELFF	TGTGCCAGCAGCCCCCGACCGAGGAACACCGGGGAGCTGTTTTTT
TRBV5-1	many	TRBD2	TRBJ2-1	CATTSGRGGEQFF	TGCGCCACAACTAGCGGGAGAGGGGGTGAGCAGTTCTTC
TRBV3-1	many	-	TRBJ2-6	CASSQRANGANVLTF	TGTGCCAGCAGCCAACGAGCCAACGGGGCCAACGTCCTGACTTTC
TRBV7-2	-	TRBD1	TRBJ1-6	CASSPRQGAGSPLHF	TGTGCCAGCAGCCCGCGACAGGGGGCGGGGTCACCCCTCCACTTT
TRBV20-1	many	TRBD1	TRBJ1-2	CSAKGQDYGYTF	TGCAGTGCTAAGGGACAGGACTATGGCTACACCTTC
TRBV3-1	-	TRBD2	TRBJ2-1	CASSQDGTSGDEQFF	TGTGCCAGCAGCCAAGATGGGACTAGCGGGGATGAGCAGTTCTTC
TRBV20-1	few	-	TRBJ2-7	CSAITGLSYEQYF	TGCAGTGCCATCACAGGGCTCTCCTACGAGCAGTACTTC
TRBV6-5	-	-	TRBJ1-5	CASSYSNSYSNQPQHF	TGTGCCAGCAGTTACTCGAATAGCTATAGCAATCAGCCCCAGCATTTT
TRBV12-3/TRBV12-4	-	-	TRBJ2-7	CASSLMPRVGVRMYDQYF	TGTGCCAGCAGTTTGATGCCTCGTGTGGGGGTGAGAATGTACGACCAGTACTTC
TRBV7-9	many	TRBD1	TRBJ2-7	CASSLWTGNYEQYF	TGTGCCAGCAGCTTATGGACAGGTAACTACGAGCAGTACTTC
TRBV11-2	many	TRBD2	TRBJ2-7	CASSLGGGLAGFAYEQYF	TGTGCCAGCAGCTTAGGTGGGGGACTAGCGGGGTTTGCCTACGAGCAGTACTTC
TRBV21-1	many	-	TRBJ2-7	CASSRHRYEQYF	TGTGCCAGCAGCCGACATCGCTACGAGCAGTACTTC
TRBV11-2	many	TRBD2	TRBJ2-3	CASSLGSGRALGTDTQYF	TGTGCCAGCAGCTTGGGTAGCGGGAGGGCCCTGGGCACAGATACGCAGTATTTT
TRBV9	few	TRBD1	TRBJ2-2	CASSVVPDRAPAGELFF	TGTGCCAGCAGCGTAGTTCCCGACAGGGCGCCGGCCGGGGAGCTGTTTTTT
TRBV2	-	TRBD2	TRBJ2-1	CASSEAGGREYNEQFF	TGTGCCAGCAGTGAGGCTGGCGGGAGGGAGTACAATGAGCAGTTCTTC
TRBV25-1	many	TRBD2	TRBJ2-1	CASSQLAGGRNEQFF	TGTGCCAGCAGCCAACTAGCGGGAGGCCGTAATGAGCAGTTCTTC
TRBV5-5	few	TRBD1	TRBJ1-2	CASSLVPTGGYGYTF	TGTGCCAGCAGCTTGGTCCCTACAGGGGGGTATGGCTACACCTTC
TRBV9	many	-	TRBJ2-3	CASSAGLQDTQYF	TGTGCCAGCAGCGCCGGACTACAAGATACGCAGTATTTT
TRBV6-1	few	-	TRBJ2-2	CASSAGGAGTGELFF	TGTGCCAGCAGTGCAGGGGGGGCGGGGACCGGGGAGCTGTTTTTT
TRBV7-3	many	-	TRBJ2-2	CASSPPTRDGELFF	TGTGCCAGCAGCCCCCCCACCAGGGACGGGGAGCTGTTTTTT
TRBV20-1	few	TRBD2	TRBJ2-5	CSAREGSPGLAEAQYF	TGCAGTGCTAGAGAGGGGTCCCCGGGACTAGCCGAGGCCCAGTACTTC
TRBV7-9	many	-	TRBJ2-3	CASSLGQNTDTQYF	TGTGCCAGCAGCTTAGGACAGAACACAGATACGCAGTATTTT
TRBV11-2	many	-	TRBJ1-1	CASRPIGAPRRANTEAFF	TGTGCCAGCAGACCCATTGGGGCCCCGCGGCGCGCGAACACTGAAGCTTTCTTT
TRBV9	-	TRBD2	TRBJ2-1	CASSVVAGAYNEQFF	TGTGCCAGCAGCGTAGTAGCGGGAGCCTACAATGAGCAGTTCTTC
TRBV29-1	many	-	TRBJ2-5	CSVEGAPEEETQYF	TGCAGCGTTGAAGGTGCCCCGGAGGAAGAGACCCAGTACTTC
TRBV10-3	many	TRBD1	TRBJ2-7	CAISESRQGHEQYF	TGTGCCATCAGTGAGTCTAGACAGGGCCACGAGCAGTACTTC
TRBV7-9	many	TRBD1	TRBJ2-7	CASSPGTGYEQYF	TGTGCCAGCAGTCCCGGGACAGGATACGAGCAGTACTTC
TRBV11-3	many	TRBD2	TRBJ2-2	CASTHTWTRIAGELFF	TGTGCCAGCACCCATACCTGGACTAGAATCGCCGGGGAGCTGTTTTTT
TRBV5-1	many	-	TRBJ2-3	CASSLDSGTDTQYF	TGCGCCAGCAGCCTGGACTCTGGCACAGATACGCAGTATTTT
TRBV6-1	many	TRBD2	TRBJ2-3	CASSEAGSGRGVWTDTQYF	TGTGCCAGCAGTGAAGCCGGTAGCGGGAGGGGGGTGTGGACAGATACGCAGTATTTT
TRBV5-1	many	-	TRBJ2-7	CASSLGGVEQYF	TGCGCCAGCAGCTTGGGAGGGGTCGAGCAGTACTTC
TRBV12-3/TRBV12-4	many	TRBD2	TRBJ2-1	CASSPIAGRGQFF	TGTGCCAGCAGTCCAATAGCGGGACGGGGGCAGTTCTTC